Presented here are 29 T cell receptor beta chains from one specimen sequenced in a study of blood T cell repertoires in COVID-19. Sequencing used immunoSEQ multiplex PCR; TCRdb keeps in-frame clones, though not all of them. The sample yields about 83,000 clones, roughly 80% seen once. Sequenced input: peripheral blood. All receptors derive from a woman of 80 years or more with acute or convalescent COVID-19.

This clone showed up just a few times. The rearrangement joins TRBV11-2 to TRBJ2-7; 7 nucleotides align to TRBD2. The germline gives CDR1 SGHAT, CDR2 FQNNGV. The CDR3 contains 14 residues. V dropped 6 bases and J dropped 2; count of bases not matched to a gene: 7. The CDR3 DNA follows: TGTGCCAGCAGACTAGCGTCACTAACCTACGAGCAGTACTTC. This codes for CASRLASLTYEQYF. Full variable domain (remainder filled in from reference TRBV11-2 and TRBJ2-7): EAGVAQSPRYKIIEKRQSVAFWCNPISGHATLYWYQQILGQGPKLLIQFQNNGVVDDSQLPKDRFSAERLKGVDSTLKIQPAKLEDSAVYLCASRLASLTYEQYFGPGTRLTVT.

A note on this clone: The junction shows a germline mismatch at one end, possibly a read error. V is TRBV27 and J is TRBJ1-5, with 8 bases fitting TRBD1. Germline V gene sequence: CDR1 MNHEY, CDR2 SMNVEV (reference sequence). This CDR3 spans 15 amino acids. The DNA of the CDR3 is TGTGCCAGCAGTTTCTACGGGACAGGTAATCAGGCCCAGCATTTT. It yields the protein CASSFYGTGNQAQHF.

V and J are TRBV7-2 and TRBJ2-7, with TRBD2 matching 9 bases. The V gene's germline CDR1 is SGHTA and CDR2 FQGNSA. V shed 1 base, J shed 4 bases, and the junction held 5 bases outside the gene matches. The CDR3 has 15 amino acids. CDR3 residues: CASSLEAGGAYEQYF. In DNA form, the CDR3 reads TGTGCCAGCAGCTTAGAAGCGGGGGGTGCTTACGAGCAGTACTTC.

The chain links TRBV14 to TRBJ1-2; D may be TRBD1 (5 bases). The CDR3 spans 13 residues. V shed 1 base and J shed 5 bases, with 8 bases lying between them. The germline V gene has CDR1 SGHDN and CDR2 FVKESK. CDR3 in amino acids: CASSQAGGYGYTF. CDR3 coding DNA: TGTGCCAGCAGCCAAGCGGGGGGGTATGGCTACACCTTC. The full variable domain, its missing parts supplied by reference TRBV14 and TRBJ1-2, is EAGVTQFPSHSVIEKGQTVTLRCDPISGHDNLYWYRRVMGKEIKFLLHFVKESKQDESGMPNNRFLAERTGGTYSTLKVQPAELEDSGVYFCASSQAGGYGYTFGSGTRLTVV.

The chain joins TRBV15 to TRBJ2-5, with D possibly being TRBD1 (6 bases). CDR3 length equals 16 residues. Germline loops: CDR1 LNHNV, CDR2 YYDKDF (reference sequence). The V gene lost 5 bases and the J gene lost 1 base, with 17 bases spanning the gap. As DNA, the CDR3 is TGTGCCACCAGCGGAAGGGTCAGGGGACCCCAAGAGACCCAGTACTTC. Its translation is CATSGRVRGPQETQYF.

The genes are TRBV7-9 and TRBJ1-4; no firm D call. The CDR3 sequence is 13 residues long. Trimming took 1 base from V and 7 from J, leaving 7 bases between them. CDR1 SEHNR and CDR2 FQNEAQ come from the germline V gene (reference sequence). In DNA form, the CDR3 reads TGTGCCAGCAGCTTAGGCAGGTTTGAAAAACTGTTTTTT. Translated: CASSLGRFEKLFF.

The genes are TRBV9 and TRBJ1-1, with 9 bases lining up with TRBD1. CDR3 size: 20 residues. CDR1 and CDR2 from the germline V gene are SGDLS and YYNGEE. V trimming: 3 bases; J trimming: 0 bases; junction bases outside the gene matches: 18. Here the CDR3 reads CASSAFVPGQGTTVNTEAFF. The DNA for the CDR3 is TGTGCCAGCAGCGCCTTTGTCCCGGGACAGGGTACAACTGTGAACACTGAAGCTTTCTTT. The whole variable domain, filled in from reference TRBV9 and TRBJ1-1, reads DSGVTQTPKHLITATGQRVTLRCSPRSGDLSVYWYQQSLDQGLQFLIQYYNGEERAKGNILERFSAQQFPDLHSELNLSSLELGDSALYFCASSAFVPGQGTTVNTEAFFGQGTRLTVV.

The chain recombines TRBV7-9 with TRBJ2-1; D uncertain. The germline V gene encodes CDR1 SEHNR and CDR2 FQNEAQ (reference sequence). This CDR3 spans 16 amino acids. V was cut by 5 bases and J by 0 bases, with 14 bases left in between. CDR3 amino acids: CASSPLGLSSYNEQFF. The DNA of the CDR3 is TGTGCCAGCAGCCCCCTGGGCCTTTCCTCCTACAATGAGCAGTTCTTC.

This clone has just a few counts. The chain has TRBV18 and TRBJ1-2; TRBD1 matches 12 bases. In germline, CDR1 is KGHSH, CDR2 LQKENI. The CDR3 runs to 14 residues. Losses at the gene ends were 5 bases for V and 7 bases for J; bases not matched to a gene: 5. CDR3 region: CASSAGQGARGYTF. For the CDR3, the DNA is TGTGCCAGCTCAGCGGGACAGGGGGCGCGTGGCTACACCTTC. Supplemented by reference TRBV18 and TRBJ1-2, the full variable domain reads NAGVMQNPRHLVRRRGQEARLRCSPMKGHSHVYWYRQLPEEGLKFMVYLQKENIIDESGMPKERFSAEFPKEGPSILRIQQVVRGDSAAYFCASSAGQGARGYTFGSGTRLTVV.

The gene calls are TRBV3-1 (or the pseudogene TRBV3-2) and TRBJ1-2; D is perhaps TRBD1 (5 bases). The CDR3 length is 15 residues. CDR1 is LGHDT and CDR2 is YNNKEL in the germline V gene (reference sequence). The V gene lost 0 bases and the J gene lost 2 bases, with 10 bases spanning the gap. CDR3 nucleotides: TGTGCCAGCAGCCAAGAGAGACAGACAAACTATGGCTACACCTTC. Encoded protein: CASSQERQTNYGYTF.

V gene TRBV18 combines with J gene TRBJ2-7; perhaps TRBD2 as D (5 bases). V gave up 6 bases and J gave up 2 bases, with 17 bases separating them. This CDR3 contains 15 residues. The germline gives CDR1 KGHSH, CDR2 LQKENI. The CDR3 loop is CASSRASGQTYEQYF. Written as DNA, the CDR3 is TGTGCCAGCTCGCGGGCCTCCGGGCAGACCTACGAGCAGTACTTC.

The sample holds a few counts of this clone. The chain combines TRBV5-6 with TRBJ1-1; D call uncertain. Germline V gene lookup returns CDR1 SGHDT and CDR2 YYEEEE. The CDR3 sequence is 17 residues long. Trimming stripped 1 base from V and 3 bases from J, with 19 bases between. In DNA form, the CDR3 reads TGTGCCAGCAGCTTGAGAGGGTTCAAGTGGGGTGACACTGAAGCTTTCTTT. It yields the protein CASSLRGFKWGDTEAFF.

V and J are TRBV7-2 and TRBJ1-5, with D perhaps matching TRBD1 (5 bases). With 2 bases removed from V and 2 bases from J, the gap between germline ends came to 13 bases. Germline CDR1 and CDR2: SGHTA and FQGNSA. The CDR3 is 16 residues long. The CDR3 here is CASSLSEGGGNQPQHF. DNA for the CDR3: TGTGCCAGCAGCTTAAGCGAGGGAGGGGGCAATCAGCCCCAGCATTTT. Supplemented by reference TRBV7-2 and TRBJ1-5, the full variable domain reads GAGVSQSPSNKVTEKGKDVELRCDPISGHTALYWYRQSLGQGLEFLIYFQGNSAPDKSGLPSDRFSAERTGGSVSTLTIQRTQQEDSAVYLCASSLSEGGGNQPQHFGDGTRLSIL.

The CDR3: CASSPGYGNTIYF. CDR3 nucleotide sequence: TGTGCCAGCAGCCCAGGGTATGGAAACACCATATATTTT. V usage is TRBV7-2 and J usage is TRBJ1-3, with D perhaps matching TRBD1 (5 bases). Germline loops: CDR1 SGHTA, CDR2 FQGNSA. Trimming stripped 5 bases from V and 3 bases from J, with 8 bases between. The CDR3 extends over 13 amino acids.

J is TRBJ2-1 and V is TRBV10-3, with TRBD1 as a possible D gene (6 bases). The V end was cut by 0 bases, the J end by 7 bases, with 13 bases between. The CDR3 loop spans 15 amino acids. From germline, CDR1 is ENHRY and CDR2 SYGVKD. The CDR3 bases are TGTGCCATCAGTGAGTCGATCAGGGGCTTGAATGAGCAGTTCTTC. Protein: CAISESIRGLNEQFF.

The V gene is TRBV6-4, the J gene TRBJ2-3; the match to TRBD1 covers 7 bases. The CDR3 spans 21 residues. CDR1 and CDR2 from the germline V gene are MRHNA and SNTAGT. After removal of 0 bases from V and 6 bases from J, the junction contained 24 bases not matched to a gene. This CDR3 reads CASSDSTPNIANLQGMDTQYF. The CDR3 DNA follows: TGTGCCAGCAGTGACTCAACCCCCAATATCGCCAACCTACAGGGGATGGATACGCAGTATTTT.

The V gene is TRBV7-2, the J gene TRBJ1-4; 7 nucleotides align to TRBD1. V shed 3 bases and J 10 bases; nucleotides not matched to a gene: 8. CDR1 is SGHTA, CDR2 FQGNSA, per germline. The CDR3 runs 14 residues. This CDR3 reads CASSLGQGDGKLFF. CDR3 nucleotides: TGTGCCAGCAGCTTGGGCCAGGGGGACGGAAAACTGTTTTTT.

This chain connects TRBV28 to TRBJ1-2; 10 nucleotides align to TRBD1. The V segment lost 5 bases and the J segment 5 bases; nucleotides outside the gene matches: 14. This CDR3 has 17 amino acids. Germline-derived CDR1 and CDR2 are MDHEN and SYDVKM. The CDR3 bases are TGTGCCAGCAGTGCTTACCGGACAGGGGGGTTATTTTATGGCTACACCTTC. This codes for CASSAYRTGGLFYGYTF.

This clone has a single count. The chain has TRBV27 and TRBJ2-5; 8 bases map to TRBD1. Trimming took 5 bases from V and 1 from J; bases not matched to a gene: 9. This CDR3 is built from 16 residues. Germline assignment: CDR1 MNHEY and CDR2 SMNVEV (reference sequence). CDR3 bases: TGTGCCAGCAGTCGGACGCCAGGGGGCAGCCAAGAGACCCAGTACTTC. Its protein is CASSRTPGGSQETQYF.

This sequence joins TRBV4-1 and TRBJ2-3; D call uncertain. Trimming removed 1 base from V and 5 bases from J, with 4 bases in between. The CDR3 runs 12 residues. Germline CDR1 and CDR2: MGHRA and YSYEKL. CDR3: CASSQVIDTQYF. In nucleotides, the CDR3 is TGCGCCAGCAGCCAAGTTATAGATACGCAGTATTTT.

The chain combines TRBV5-8 with TRBJ2-1; D unresolved. V lost 0 bases and J lost 5, with 21 bases in between. The CDR3 contains 18 residues. Germline V gene sequence: CDR1 SGHTS, CDR2 YDEGEE. CDR3 sequence reads: CASSLVVKVTQANNEQFF. DNA for the CDR3: TGTGCCAGCAGCTTGGTGGTAAAAGTGACCCAGGCGAACAATGAGCAGTTCTTC.

This clone was counted a single time. The chain uses TRBV27 and TRBJ1-5; a weak D match, TRBD1 (5 bases). V lost 0 bases and J lost 4, with 16 bases in between. The CDR3 loop spans 17 amino acids. Looked up from germline, CDR1 is MNHEY and CDR2 is SMNVEV (reference sequence). The CDR3 region is CASSLSKGLLLNQPQHF. The CDR3 DNA reads as TGTGCCAGCAGTTTATCTAAGGGGCTGTTATTGAATCAGCCCCAGCATTTT.

The rearrangement joins TRBV20-1 to TRBJ2-2; TRBD2 agrees at 13 bases. The germline V gene has CDR1 DFQATT and CDR2 SNEGSKA (reference sequence). The CDR3 consists of 16 residues. V lost 3 bases, J lost 7 bases, and 8 bases stayed unmatched. DNA for the CDR3: TGCAGTGCTAGTCAACTAGCGGGGGGGCCTTTCGGGGAGCTGTTTTTT. The encoded protein is CSASQLAGGPFGELFF.

The chain carries TRBV7-6 and TRBJ2-7; 7 bases map to TRBD1. Trimming at V came to 4 bases and at J to 2 bases, leaving 5 bases not matched to a gene. The germline V gene has CDR1 SGHVS and CDR2 FNYEAQ. The length of the CDR3 is 14 residues. The CDR3 coding sequence is TGTGCCAGCAGCTCTTCGACAGGGACCTACGAGCAGTACTTC. Encoded protein: CASSSSTGTYEQYF.

The CDR3 DNA reads TGTGCCAGCAGTTACCCCGGGAGGGATGAGCAGTTCTTC. Protein sequence: CASSYPGRDEQFF. This rearrangement joins TRBV6-5 to TRBJ2-1, with 8 bases that match TRBD2. V trimming: 2 bases; J trimming: 8 bases; junction bases outside the gene matches: 2. This CDR3 region has 13 residues. Germline values: CDR1 MNHEY, CDR2 SVGAGI.

V is TRBV19 and J is TRBJ1-5, with TRBD1 matching 9 bases. CDR3 size: 17 residues. CDR1 and CDR2 from the germline V gene are LNHDA and SQIVND (reference sequence). J gave up 0 bases and V 10 bases, and 13 bases lay outside the gene matches. The CDR3 reads CATTARAGQGSNQPQHF. CDR3 bases: TGTGCCACAACCGCCAGAGCGGGACAGGGTAGCAATCAGCCCCAGCATTTT.

As DNA, the CDR3 is TGTGCCAGCAGGACTACAGGGGGCAAGGGCACTGAAGCTTTCTTT. This sequence encodes CASRTTGGKGTEAFF. The chain couples TRBV6-5 to TRBJ1-1; 9 nucleotides match TRBD1. Germline trimming cut 6 bases from V and 4 bases from J; bases unmatched to any gene: 9. The CDR3 consists of 15 residues. Germline V lookup: CDR1 MNHEY, CDR2 SVGAGI.

The rearrangement uses TRBV6-2 or TRBV6-3 and TRBJ1-1, with D possibly TRBD1 on 6 matching bases. Germline V gene lookup returns CDR1 MNHEY and CDR2 SVGEGT. This CDR3 is built from 15 residues. Trimming cost V 0 bases and J 4 bases, with 12 bases left between them. CDR3 sequence: CASSYSGRGGTEAFF. CDR3 nucleotides: TGTGCCAGCAGTTACTCTGGGCGAGGGGGCACTGAAGCTTTCTTT.

The chain links TRBV6-5 to TRBJ2-1; 9 bases align to TRBD2. CDR3 size: 14 residues. J was trimmed by 9 bases and V by 2 bases; bases with no gene match: 5. The germline V gene encodes CDR1 MNHEY and CDR2 SVGAGI. CDR3 nucleotide sequence: TGTGCCAGCAGTTACCGTAGCGGGGGAAGTGAGCAGTTCTTC. Amino acids: CASSYRSGGSEQFF.